A single sample is the source of the 18 T cell receptor beta chains below, sequenced in a study of sequential checkpoint blockade in melanoma. The treatment: randomized to nivolumab then ipilimumab (arm A) or the reverse (arm B). Some clones are missing from TCRdb's copy, which holds only in-frame ones; the method was immunoSEQ multiplex PCR. The data show about 18,000 clones, approximately 27% seen once. Sequencing used tumor tissue (inferred from file names), obtained from a patient given nivolumab and ipilimumab in sequence. The source of these receptors is a human donor with melanoma.

The chain joins TRBV6-8 to TRBJ1-1; D unresolved. Per germline, CDR1 MNHGY and CDR2 SAAAGT. V was trimmed by 6 bases and J by 4 bases, leaving 12 bases between them. The CDR3 is 13 residues long. This chain's CDR3 is CASSYARGTEAFF. As DNA, the CDR3 is TGTGCCAGCAGCTACGCACGGGGCACTGAAGCTTTCTTT.

V gene TRBV5-1 combines with J gene TRBJ2-1; D may match TRBD1 or TRBD2 (5 bases each). The CDR3 sequence is 15 residues long. Looked up from germline, CDR1 is SGHRS and CDR2 is YFSETQ. V lost 5 bases to trimming and J lost 0 bases, with 12 bases between them. The CDR3 reads CASRSAGSSYNEQFF. The CDR3 coding sequence is TGCGCCAGCAGATCAGCAGGGAGCTCCTACAATGAGCAGTTCTTC.

There are a few counts of this clone. This rearrangement joins TRBV5-1 to TRBJ2-5; 7 nucleotides align to TRBD2. The CDR3 spans 15 residues. The ends lost 0 bases at V and 4 bases at J; junction bases unmatched: 6. The germline gives CDR1 SGHRS, CDR2 YFSETQ. In nucleotides, the CDR3 is TGCGCCAGCAGCTTGGGGGCTAGCGGCTCAGAGACCCAGTACTTC. Amino acid sequence: CASSLGASGSETQYF.

This clone was seen a handful of times. The chain links TRBV11-3 to TRBJ1-2; 7 positions match TRBD1. The CDR3 runs 14 residues. V trimming: 5 bases; J trimming: 2 bases; junction bases outside the gene matches: 5. From germline, CDR1 is SGHNT and CDR2 YENEEA. The CDR3 protein is CASSVRQGNYGYTF. In DNA, the CDR3 is TGTGCCAGCAGCGTAAGACAGGGCAACTATGGCTACACCTTC. The full variable domain, completed using reference TRBV11-3 and TRBJ1-2, is EAGVVQSPRYKIIEKKQPVAFWCNPISGHNTLYWYLQNLGQGPELLIRYENEEAVDDSQLPKDRFSAERLKGVDSTLKIQPAELGDSAVYLCASSVRQGNYGYTFGSGTRLTVV.

V and J are TRBV9 and TRBJ2-7, with 7 bases matching TRBD2. V was pared by 6 bases and J by 6 bases, with 9 bases of the junction left unmatched. CDR1 is SGDLS and CDR2 is YYNGEE in the germline V gene. This CDR3 comprises 13 residues. CDR3 sequence reads: CASTRGGAGEQYF. The CDR3 region has the DNA TGTGCCAGCACGCGGGGAGGGGCAGGCGAGCAGTACTTC.

This clone appeared a few times. The chain uses TRBV28 and TRBJ2-4; TRBD1 matches at 8 bases. CDR1 and CDR2 from the germline V gene are MDHEN and SYDVKM. The length of the CDR3 is 16 residues. The V gene end was trimmed by 4 bases and the J gene end by 8 bases; junction bases not matched to a gene: 13. The CDR3 loop is CASSSQGAGGSYIQYF. The CDR3 DNA is TGTGCCAGCAGTTCCCAGGGGGCAGGGGGCTCGTACATTCAGTACTTC. The whole variable domain, remainder taken from reference TRBV28 and TRBJ2-4, is DVKVTQSSRYLVKRTGEKVFLECVQDMDHENMFWYRQDPGLGLRLIYFSYDVKMKEKGDIPEGYSVSREKKERFSLILESASTNQTSMYLCASSSQGAGGSYIQYFGAGTRLSVL.

This chain uses TRBV7-1 with TRBJ1-2; a possible D gene is TRBD1 (5 bases). TRBV7-1 is recorded as an ORF, its role being uncertain. Trimming pared 5 bases from V and 5 bases from J, leaving 12 bases between. CDR3 length: 13 amino acids. The CDR3 DNA reads as TGTGCCAGCAGCCGCGGGGAGGGGTATGGCTACACCTTC. Its protein product is CASSRGEGYGYTF.

In this sample, this clone turned up a few times. Different DNA sequences within this sample yield the same CDR3. The genes are TRBV9 and TRBJ1-2; D unclear. Trimming left V 1 base short and J 1 base short, with 5 bases between. Germline CDR1 is SGDLS and CDR2 is YYNGEE. CDR3 size: 13 residues. The CDR3 loop is CASSVTVNYGYTF. The CDR3 DNA follows: TGTGCCAGCAGCGTAACGGTTAACTATGGCTACACCTTC.

J is TRBJ2-6 and V is TRBV19; 7 bases align to TRBD1. Losses at the gene ends were 6 bases for V and 0 bases for J; bases not matched to a gene: 5. This CDR3 has 16 residues. Germline V lookup: CDR1 LNHDA, CDR2 SQIVND (reference sequence). For the CDR3, the DNA is TGTGCCAGTAGCAAGACAGGGAGCTCTGGGGCCAACGTCCTGACTTTC. Translating it yields CASSKTGSSGANVLTF.

This chain connects TRBV30 to TRBJ2-5; D gene uncertain. The CDR3 extends over 11 amino acids. Trimming removed 2 bases from V and 1 base from J, with 2 bases in between. The germline CDR1 and CDR2 sequences are GTSNPN and SVGIG (reference sequence). The DNA of the CDR3 is TGTGCCTGGAGTCTCCAAGAGACCCAGTACTTC. Protein: CAWSLQETQYF.

The gene calls are TRBV12-5 and TRBJ1-1, with unresolved D. The germline gives CDR1 LGHNT, CDR2 FRNRAP. This CDR3 is 15 amino acids long. The V and J ends lost 0 bases and 7 bases respectively, with 15 bases between them. The CDR3 sequence is CASGLVVGPTHEAFF. The CDR3 coding sequence is TGTGCTAGTGGTTTGGTGGTCGGACCCACCCATGAAGCTTTCTTT. Looking up the rest from reference TRBV12-5 and TRBJ1-1 gives the full variable domain: DARVTQTPRHKVTEMGQEVTMRCQPILGHNTVFWYRQTMMQGLELLAYFRNRAPLDDSGMPKDRFSAEMPDATLATLKIQPSEPRDSAVYFCASGLVVGPTHEAFFGQGTRLTVV.

The CDR3, as DNA: TGTGCCAGTACCAACAGGGGAGCTGAAGCTTTCTTT. It is translated as CASTNRGAEAFF. The rearrangement uses TRBV19 and TRBJ1-1; TRBD1 matches at 7 bases. Losses at the gene ends were 7 bases for V and 6 bases for J; bases not matched to a gene: 5. The CDR3 totals 12 residues. Germline values: CDR1 LNHDA, CDR2 SQIVND (reference sequence).

The gene calls are TRBV11-3 and TRBJ2-1, with D tentatively TRBD1 (6 bases). The germline gives CDR1 SGHNT, CDR2 YENEEA. The CDR3 spans 14 residues. V lost 5 bases to trimming and J lost 7 bases, with 15 bases between them. CDR3 coding DNA: TGTGCCAGCAGCATGAACACAGGGCTGAATGAGCAGTTCTTC. Protein sequence: CASSMNTGLNEQFF.

This clone was seen repeatedly, ten times or more. The J gene is TRBJ1-1, the V gene TRBV4-1; D is unresolved. Germline assignment: CDR1 MGHRA and CDR2 YSYEKL. Trimming left V 0 bases short and J 0 bases short, with 14 bases between. This CDR3 spans 17 amino acids. CDR3 nucleotides: TGCGCCAGCAGCCAAGAGAAGGGAGGGAACTTGAACACTGAAGCTTTCTTT. Translated: CASSQEKGGNLNTEAFF.

J is TRBJ1-1 and V is TRBV11-3; TRBD1 might be the D (5 bases). The germline V gene encodes CDR1 SGHNT and CDR2 YENEEA. The CDR3 sequence is 15 residues long. V was clipped by 7 bases and J by 5 bases, with 20 bases between them. The CDR3 bases are TGTGCCAGCAACATCGGGACTACTGTCGGGACTGAAGCTTTCTTT. Protein sequence: CASNIGTTVGTEAFF.

This clone was counted a few times. V gene TRBV6-7 combines with J gene TRBJ1-2, with D unclear. TRBV6-7 is labeled an ORF, and its function is uncertain. V was cut by 6 bases and J by 4 bases, with 9 bases left in between. This CDR3 is built from 12 residues. The CDR3 sequence is CASRQRRYGYTF. CDR3 sequence (DNA): TGTGCCAGCAGGCAGCGTCGCTATGGCTACACCTTC.

This sequence joins TRBV9 and TRBJ1-3; 7 bases map to TRBD1. Unmatched junction bases numbered 10, after V lost 7 bases and J lost 0 bases. The germline CDR1 and CDR2 sequences are SGDLS and YYNGEE. The CDR3 is 16 amino acids. Here the CDR3 reads CASGRDSALSGNTIYF. Here the CDR3 DNA reads TGTGCCAGCGGCCGGGACAGCGCGCTCTCTGGAAACACCATATATTTT.

There are a few counts of this clone. The chain joins TRBV11-3 to TRBJ2-1; weak D call: TRBD2 (7 bases). The V gene's germline CDR1 is SGHNT and CDR2 YENEEA. The CDR3 is made up of 15 amino acids. Trimming shortened V by 5 bases and J by 5 bases, and 16 bases separated the two germline ends. The CDR3: CASSRGGAGNNEQFF. In DNA, the CDR3 is TGTGCCAGCAGCAGAGGGGGGGCAGGTAACAATGAGCAGTTCTTC.